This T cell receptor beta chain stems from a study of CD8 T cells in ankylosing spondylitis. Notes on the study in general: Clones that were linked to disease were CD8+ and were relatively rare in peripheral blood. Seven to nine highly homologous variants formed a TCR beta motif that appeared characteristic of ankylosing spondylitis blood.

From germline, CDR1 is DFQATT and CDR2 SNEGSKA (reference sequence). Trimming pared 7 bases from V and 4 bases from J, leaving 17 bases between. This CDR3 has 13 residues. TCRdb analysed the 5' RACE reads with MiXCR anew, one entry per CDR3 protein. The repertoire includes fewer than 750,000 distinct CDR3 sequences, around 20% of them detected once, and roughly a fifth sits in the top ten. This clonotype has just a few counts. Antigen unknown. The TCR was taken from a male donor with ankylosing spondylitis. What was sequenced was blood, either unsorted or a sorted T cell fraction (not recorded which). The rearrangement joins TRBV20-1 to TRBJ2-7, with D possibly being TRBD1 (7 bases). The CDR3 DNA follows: TGCAGTGTACAGGACAGGAGGGAATACGAGCAGTACTTC. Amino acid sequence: CSVQDRREYEQYF.